This T cell receptor beta chain was captured in a study of T cell responses to AZD1222 COVID-19 vaccine. Some clones are missing from TCRdb's copy, which holds only in-frame ones; the method was immunoSEQ multiplex PCR. The table includes 150,000 or so clones, 90% detected once. This CDR3 comprises 16 residues. After removal of 3 bases from V and 4 bases from J, the junction contained 4 bases not matched to a gene. The V gene's germline CDR1 is KGHSH and CDR2 LQKENI. Both about-4-week and about-12-week second-dose recipients were combined. This sequence joins TRBV18 and TRBJ2-1; 12 bases are shared with TRBD2. Sequenced material: peripheral blood, taken 28 days after the second AZD1222 dose. The TCR originated in an adult who received the AZD1222 COVID-19 vaccine. The CDR3 loop is CASSPNLAGGYNEQFF. The CDR3 DNA is TGTGCCAGCTCACCGAATCTAGCGGGGGGGTACAATGAGCAGTTCTTC.